This T cell receptor (beta chain) is from a study of identifying expanded T cells in peripheral blood. No infections or other immune events were documented during collection. Germline assignment: CDR1 MNHEY and CDR2 SVGAGI. V was cut by 7 bases and J by 1 base, with 7 bases left in between. This CDR3 comprises 13 residues. Measured with immunoSEQ multiplex PCR; TCRdb has only the in-frame clones, and not every one. The data contain under 90,000 clones, 89% of them singletons. This receptor was taken from a person aged 18-69 years in good health. Sequencing input: blood. The rearrangement uses TRBV6-5 and TRBJ2-2; D ambiguous. CDR3 sequence: CASTYVNTGELFF. As DNA, the CDR3 is TGTGCCAGCACCTATGTGAACACCGGGGAGCTGTTTTTT.